The TCR beta chain described here comes from a study of blood T cell repertoires in COVID-19. Looking at the study overall: The cDNA or gDNA used as material had been derived from T cells, B-cell-depleted T cells, or PBMCs.

This clone was detected many times. Here immunoSEQ multiplex PCR was the method, and the copy in TCRdb shows in-frame clones only, minus some. This repertoire shows roughly 100,000 clones, 69% found once; its top ten account for 5% to 6.5%. The CDR3 has 11 amino acids. The V end lost 6 bases, the J end lost 1 base, and 4 bases lay between the germline ends. Germline CDR1 and CDR2: SGHTA and FQGTGA. The sequence was collected from a man of 80 years or more with acute or convalescent COVID-19. The chain employs TRBV7-3 and TRBJ2-7, with unresolved D. The sample taken for sequencing was peripheral blood. The CDR3 nucleotides read TGTGCCAGCAGGTCTTCCTACGAGCAGTACTTC. This codes for CASRSSYEQYF.